This TCR beta chain appears in the sequencing data of a study of cytomegalovirus exposure and HLA in healthy donors. Overall study results and limits: In vitro experiments confirmed that three CMV-associated chains were specific for CMV antigens.

The CDR3 loop spans 15 amino acids. Germline CDR1 and CDR2: MGHRA and YSYEKL. Trimming removed 4 bases from V and 6 bases from J; junction bases left unmatched: 5. Primers: 60 Vbeta forward and 13 Jbeta reverse. Method: immunoSEQ multiplex PCR; TCRdb's copy keeps in-frame clones and lacks some. Seen here are about 87,000 clones, about 68% observed once, and the top ten hold approximately 20%. With regard to this clone: The antigen is not known.

This receptor was taken from a man under 40 in good health and CMV-seropositive. The V gene is TRBV4-1, the J gene TRBJ1-5, with 11 bases that match TRBD1. Sequencing input: PBMCs. The CDR3 DNA reads TGCGCCAGCAGCCCGGGACAGGGGGAGGGTCAGCCCCAGCATTTT. Its protein is CASSPGQGEGQPQHF.